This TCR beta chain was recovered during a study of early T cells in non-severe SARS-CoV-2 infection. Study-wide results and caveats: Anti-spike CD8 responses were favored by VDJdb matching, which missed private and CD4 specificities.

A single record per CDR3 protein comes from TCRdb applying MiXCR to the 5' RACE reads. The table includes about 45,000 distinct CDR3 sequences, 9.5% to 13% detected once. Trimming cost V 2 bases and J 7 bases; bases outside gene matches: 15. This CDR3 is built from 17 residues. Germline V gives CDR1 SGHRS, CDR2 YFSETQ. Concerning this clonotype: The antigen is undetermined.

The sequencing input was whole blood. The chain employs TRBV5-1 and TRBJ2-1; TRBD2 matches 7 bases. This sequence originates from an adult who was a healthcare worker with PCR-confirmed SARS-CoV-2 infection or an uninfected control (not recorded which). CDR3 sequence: CASSLGLEAGLGNEQFF. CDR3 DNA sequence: TGCGCCAGCAGCTTAGGTTTAGAAGCGGGACTTGGAAATGAGCAGTTCTTC. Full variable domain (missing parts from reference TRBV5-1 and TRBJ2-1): KAGVTQTPRYLIKTRGQQVTLSCSPISGHRSVSWYQQTPGQGLQFLFEYFSETQRNKGNFPGRFSGRQFSNSRSEMNVSTLELGDSALYLCASSLGLEAGLGNEQFFGPGTRLTVL.